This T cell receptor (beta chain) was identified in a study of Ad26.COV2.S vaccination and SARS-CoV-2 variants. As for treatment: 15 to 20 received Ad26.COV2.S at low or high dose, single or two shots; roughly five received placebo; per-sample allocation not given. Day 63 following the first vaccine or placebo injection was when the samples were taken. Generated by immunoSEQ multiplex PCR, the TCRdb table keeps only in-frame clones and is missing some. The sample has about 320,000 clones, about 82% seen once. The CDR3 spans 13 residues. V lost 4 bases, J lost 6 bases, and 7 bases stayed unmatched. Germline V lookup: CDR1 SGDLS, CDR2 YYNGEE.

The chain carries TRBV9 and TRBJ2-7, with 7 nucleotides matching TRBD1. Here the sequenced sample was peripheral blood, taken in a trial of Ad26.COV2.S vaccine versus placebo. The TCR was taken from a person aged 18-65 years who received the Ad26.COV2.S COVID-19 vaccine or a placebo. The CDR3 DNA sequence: TGTGCCAGCAGCCCCCGGGACAGCGGCGAGCAGTACTTC. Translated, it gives CASSPRDSGEQYF.